The clone carrying this TCR beta chain was picked up one time. The data stem from a study of shared clonotypes between healthy human individuals. The CDR3 is 15 residues long. With 1 base clipped from V and 2 bases from J, the junction kept 3 bases outside the gene matches. Germline CDR1 and CDR2: SGHRS and YFSETQ. Assay runs were performed at deep level. PCR replicates performed on unsorted PBMC used 300 to 350 ng DNA, tens of thousands of T cell genomes. Unsorted PBMC DNA was sequenced on ten immunoSEQ deep assay plates. TCRdb's table, derived via immunoSEQ multiplex PCR, lists solely in-frame clones and lacks some. The table includes 550,000 to 600,000 clones, around 81% detected once.

This chain joins TRBV5-1 and TRBJ1-5; 7 bases align to TRBD1. The sample comprised PBMCs. This TCR was recovered from a woman between 35 and 50 years old in good health. Some clones in this sample may be carry-over from other donors' samples. CDR3 loop: CASSLNTGGNQPQHF. Written as DNA, the CDR3 is TGCGCCAGCAGCTTGAATACAGGGGGCAATCAGCCCCAGCATTTT.